This T cell receptor beta chain stems from a study of radiotherapy plus CTLA-4 blockade in lung cancer. General study findings and limits: Strongest reported response predictors: early blood clone changes and post-radiation interferon-beta. Following radiotherapy plus ipilimumab, tumor-derived TCR clones expanded in the blood.

Focal radiation plus CTLA-4 blockade with ipilimumab was given to patients with chemo-refractory metastatic non-small-cell lung cancer. Only in-frame clones appear in the TCRdb table, and some are missing; sequencing was by immunoSEQ multiplex PCR. In the table there are about 95,000 clones, roughly 80% of which are singletons. As regards this clone: Antigen unknown.

V lost 2 bases and J 7 bases, leaving 12 bases between the germline ends. CDR1 is SGHKS, CDR2 YYEKEE, per germline (reference sequence). The CDR3 runs 14 residues. The TCR sequence derives from a human donor with non-small cell lung cancer who had stable disease on radiotherapy plus ipilimumab. The sequencing used peripheral blood, collected from a patient treated with radiotherapy plus ipilimumab. The chain links TRBV5-5 to TRBJ2-2; a possible D gene is TRBD2 (5 bases). CDR3 nucleotide sequence: TGTGCCAGCAGCTTCGGGGTGAGCAGCGGGGAGCTGTTTTTT. It translates to CASSFGVSSGELFF.